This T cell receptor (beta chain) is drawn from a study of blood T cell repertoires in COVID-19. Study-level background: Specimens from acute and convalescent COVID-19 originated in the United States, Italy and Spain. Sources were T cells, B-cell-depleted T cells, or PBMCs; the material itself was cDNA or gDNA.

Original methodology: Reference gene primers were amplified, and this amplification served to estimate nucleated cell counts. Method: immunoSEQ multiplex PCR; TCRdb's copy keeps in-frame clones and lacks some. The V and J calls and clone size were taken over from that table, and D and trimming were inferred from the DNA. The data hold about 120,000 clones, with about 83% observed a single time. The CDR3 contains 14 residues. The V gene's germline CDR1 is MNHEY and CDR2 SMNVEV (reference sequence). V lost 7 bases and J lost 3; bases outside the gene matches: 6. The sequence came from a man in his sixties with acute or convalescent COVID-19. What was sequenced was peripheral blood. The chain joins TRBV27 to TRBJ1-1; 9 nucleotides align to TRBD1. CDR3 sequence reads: CASTKQGADTEAFF. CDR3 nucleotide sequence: TGTGCCAGCACAAAACAGGGGGCGGACACTGAAGCTTTCTTT.